The 13 T cell receptor beta chains below come from one sample, sequenced in a study of blood T cell repertoires in COVID-19. Data came from immunoSEQ multiplex PCR; TCRdb stores just in-frame clones and leaves some out. The sample yields roughly 190,000 clones, 89% seen once. Material: PBMCs or T cells enriched from blood (not recorded which). These TCRs come from a woman younger than 30 who had recovered from COVID-19.

This chain links TRBV7-9 with TRBJ2-4, with no clear D. In germline, CDR1 is SEHNR, CDR2 FQNEAQ (reference sequence). The CDR3 spans 13 residues. The germline V and J ends were trimmed by 8 bases and 1 base, with 9 bases remaining between them. CDR3: CASGRSAKNIQYF. Here the CDR3 DNA reads TGTGCCAGCGGTAGGAGTGCCAAAAACATTCAGTACTTC.

This clone was seen only a few times. V and J are TRBV3-1 (or the pseudogene TRBV3-2) and TRBJ1-5; 7 nucleotides align to TRBD1. The germline gives CDR1 LGHDT, CDR2 YNNKEL (reference sequence). The CDR3 is made up of 13 amino acids. V gave up 6 bases and J gave up 6 bases; unmatched junction bases: 5. The CDR3: CASSQGVGQPQHF. In DNA form, the CDR3 reads TGTGCCAGCAGTCAGGGGGTAGGTCAGCCCCAGCATTTT.

V is TRBV5-1 and J is TRBJ2-7, with 10 bases matching TRBD2. From germline, CDR1 is SGHRS and CDR2 YFSETQ. The CDR3 contains 15 residues. The V and J ends lost 0 bases and 2 bases, in that order; junction bases with no gene match: 2. CDR3 region: CASSLESGRAYEQYF. For the CDR3, the DNA is TGCGCCAGCAGCTTGGAAAGCGGGAGGGCCTACGAGCAGTACTTC.

The gene calls are TRBV4-2 and TRBJ2-1; 12 positions agree with TRBD2. Germline V gene lookup returns CDR1 LGHNA and CDR2 YNFKEQ. The J segment lost 2 bases and the V segment lost 3 bases, leaving 5 bases of the junction unmatched. This CDR3 is 17 amino acids long. CDR3 protein: CASSQASGRDTYNEQFF. The CDR3, as DNA: TGTGCCAGCAGCCAGGCTAGCGGGAGGGATACCTACAATGAGCAGTTCTTC.

The CDR3 reads CASSSTLAGDTDTQYF. The CDR3 DNA sequence: TGTGCCAGCAGCTCCACGTTAGCGGGGGACACAGATACGCAGTATTTT. This rearrangement joins TRBV5-4 to TRBJ2-3; 9 bases match TRBD2. The CDR3 is 16 amino acids. Germline V gives CDR1 SGHNT, CDR2 YYREEE (reference sequence). With 3 bases clipped from V and 2 bases from J, the junction kept 7 bases outside the gene matches.

The chain links TRBV5-1 to TRBJ2-4; D is unclear. This CDR3 is built from 14 residues. Trimming cost V 6 bases and J 0 bases, with 10 bases left between them. Germline CDR1 reads SGHRS; CDR2 reads YFSETQ. CDR3 DNA sequence: TGCGCCAGCAATCAGACACTAGCCAAAAACATTCAGTACTTC. Its protein product is CASNQTLAKNIQYF.

This chain connects TRBV18 to TRBJ2-1, with 10 bases lining up with TRBD2. Trimming removed 4 bases from V and 4 bases from J; junction bases left unmatched: 4. This CDR3 has 15 residues. Germline lookup yields CDR1 KGHSH and CDR2 LQKENI. The CDR3 loop is CASSRAGGTYNEQFF. CDR3 sequence (DNA): TGTGCCAGCTCACGAGCGGGAGGGACTTACAATGAGCAGTTCTTC.

This clone came up a few times. The rearrangement joins TRBV2 to TRBJ1-5; D not resolved. Germline V lookup: CDR1 SNHLY, CDR2 FYNNEI. The V gene lost 3 bases and the J gene lost 6 bases, with 9 bases spanning the gap. This CDR3 has 13 residues. The CDR3 DNA follows: TGTGCCAGCAGTGATCTATCTGGTCAGCCCCAGCATTTT. It specifies CASSDLSGQPQHF.

This rearrangement joins TRBV5-4 to TRBJ2-1; 10 nucleotides match TRBD2. Trimming removed 3 bases from V and 4 bases from J; junction bases left unmatched: 4. The germline CDR1 and CDR2 sequences are SGHNT and YYREEE (reference sequence). CDR3 length equals 15 residues. CDR3 DNA: TGTGCCAGCAGCTCCGGGACTAGCGTTTACAATGAGCAGTTCTTC. Protein sequence: CASSSGTSVYNEQFF. Looking up the rest from reference TRBV5-4 and TRBJ2-1 gives the full variable domain: ETGVTQSPTHLIKTRGQQVTLRCSSQSGHNTVSWYQQALGQGPQFIFQYYREEENGRGNFPPRFSGLQFPNYSSELNVNALELDDSALYLCASSSGTSVYNEQFFGPGTRLTVL.

CDR3 loop: CASSLAANTGELFF. DNA for the CDR3: TGTGCCAGCAGCCTGGCGGCGAACACCGGGGAGCTGTTTTTT. The J gene is TRBJ2-2, the V gene TRBV9; D uncertain. The germline CDR1 and CDR2 sequences are SGDLS and YYNGEE. This CDR3 region has 14 residues. Trimming stripped 4 bases from V and 0 bases from J, with 7 bases between. The whole variable domain, remainder taken from reference TRBV9 and TRBJ2-2, is DSGVTQTPKHLITATGQRVTLRCSPRSGDLSVYWYQQSLDQGLQFLIQYYNGEERAKGNILERFSAQQFPDLHSELNLSSLELGDSALYFCASSLAANTGELFFGEGSRLTVL.

The chain carries TRBV11-3 and TRBJ2-2; 10 nucleotides align to TRBD2. J lost 1 base, V lost 5 bases, and 4 bases had no gene match. This CDR3 comprises 16 residues. The V gene's germline CDR1 is SGHNT and CDR2 YENEEA. CDR3 sequence (DNA): TGTGCCAGCAGCGCTCGGACTAGCGGGAACACCGGGGAGCTGTTTTTT. Encoded protein: CASSARTSGNTGELFF.

The chain employs TRBV3-1 (or the pseudogene TRBV3-2) and TRBJ1-2; 8 positions match TRBD1. The CDR3 length is 13 residues. Per the germline V gene, CDR1 is LGHDT and CDR2 is YNNKEL (reference sequence). V dropped 5 bases and J dropped 7; count of bases not matched to a gene: 6. For the CDR3, the DNA is TGTGCCAGCAGCAGCAGGGGGCAAGGTGGCTACACCTTC. As protein: CASSSRGQGGYTF.

This sequence joins TRBV4-1 and TRBJ2-1; 14 bases are a match to TRBD2. CDR1 and CDR2 from the germline V gene are MGHRA and YSYEKL. The CDR3 runs 19 residues. The junction had 13 bases not matched to a gene; V was cut back by 1 base and J by 8 bases. The CDR3 reads CASSQANQGLAGVRHEQFF. CDR3 nucleotide sequence: TGCGCCAGCAGCCAAGCTAACCAGGGACTAGCGGGAGTGAGACATGAGCAGTTCTTC.